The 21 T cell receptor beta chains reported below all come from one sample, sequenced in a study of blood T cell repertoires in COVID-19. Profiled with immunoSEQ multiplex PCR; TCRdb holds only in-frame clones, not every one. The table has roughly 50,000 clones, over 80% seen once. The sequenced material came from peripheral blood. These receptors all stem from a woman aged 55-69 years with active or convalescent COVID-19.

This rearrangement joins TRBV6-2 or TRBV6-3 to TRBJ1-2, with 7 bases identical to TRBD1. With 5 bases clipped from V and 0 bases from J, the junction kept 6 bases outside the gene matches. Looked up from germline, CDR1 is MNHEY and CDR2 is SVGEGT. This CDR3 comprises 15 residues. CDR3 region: CASSLPGQTNYGYTF. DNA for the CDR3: TGTGCCAGCAGTCTACCGGGACAGACTAACTATGGCTACACCTTC.

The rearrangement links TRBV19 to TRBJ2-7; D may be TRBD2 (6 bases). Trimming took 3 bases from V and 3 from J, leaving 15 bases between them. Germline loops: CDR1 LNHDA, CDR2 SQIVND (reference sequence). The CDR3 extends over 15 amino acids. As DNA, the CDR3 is TGTGCCAGTAGTATCTCGGACGGGGGTGGCTACGAGCAGTACTTC. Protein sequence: CASSISDGGGYEQYF.

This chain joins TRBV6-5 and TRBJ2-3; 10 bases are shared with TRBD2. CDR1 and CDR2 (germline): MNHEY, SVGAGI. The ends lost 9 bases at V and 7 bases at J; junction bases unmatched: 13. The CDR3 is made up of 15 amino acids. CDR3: CASRPGTSVPYTQYF. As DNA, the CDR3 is TGTGCCAGTCGCCCCGGGACTAGCGTTCCCTATACGCAGTATTTT.

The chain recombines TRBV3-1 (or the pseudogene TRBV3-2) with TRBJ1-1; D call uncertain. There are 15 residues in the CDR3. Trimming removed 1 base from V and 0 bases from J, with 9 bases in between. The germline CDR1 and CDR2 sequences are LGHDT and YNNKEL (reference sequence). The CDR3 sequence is CASSQGATLNTEAFF. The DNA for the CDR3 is TGTGCCAGCAGCCAAGGGGCTACTTTGAACACTGAAGCTTTCTTT.

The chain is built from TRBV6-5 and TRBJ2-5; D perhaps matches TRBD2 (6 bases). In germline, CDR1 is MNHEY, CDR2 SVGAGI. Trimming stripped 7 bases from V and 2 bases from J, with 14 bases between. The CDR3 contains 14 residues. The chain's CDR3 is CASKGLPTQETQYF. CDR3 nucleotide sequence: TGTGCCAGCAAGGGACTTCCAACTCAAGAGACCCAGTACTTC.

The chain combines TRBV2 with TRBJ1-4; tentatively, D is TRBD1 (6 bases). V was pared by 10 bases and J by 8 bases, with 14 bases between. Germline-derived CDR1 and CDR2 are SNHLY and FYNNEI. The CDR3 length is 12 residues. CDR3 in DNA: TGTGCCACCCGGACAGAAGAGGAAAAACTGTTTTTT. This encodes CATRTEEEKLFF.

Here the CDR3 DNA reads TGTGCCGGGGGGACAGTCAATGAAAAACTGTTTTTT. This codes for CAGGTVNEKLFF. The chain joins TRBV5-4 to TRBJ1-4; 7 positions agree with TRBD1. Germline V gives CDR1 SGHNT, CDR2 YYREEE (reference sequence). This CDR3 spans 12 amino acids. Trimming removed 10 bases from V and 5 bases from J; junction bases left unmatched: 5.

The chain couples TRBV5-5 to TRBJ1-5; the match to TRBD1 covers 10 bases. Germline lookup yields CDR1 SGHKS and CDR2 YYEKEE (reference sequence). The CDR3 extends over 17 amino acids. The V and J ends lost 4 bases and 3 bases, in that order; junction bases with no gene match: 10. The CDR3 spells CASSRLWGQGNNQPQHF. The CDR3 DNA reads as TGTGCCAGCAGCCGTCTCTGGGGACAGGGGAACAATCAGCCCCAGCATTTT.

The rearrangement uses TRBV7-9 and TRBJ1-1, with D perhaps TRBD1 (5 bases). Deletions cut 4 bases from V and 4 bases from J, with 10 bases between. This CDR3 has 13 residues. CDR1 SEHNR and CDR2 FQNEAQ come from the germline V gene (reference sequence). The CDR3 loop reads CASSSPRATEAFF. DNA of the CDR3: TGTGCCAGCAGCTCCCCCAGGGCCACTGAAGCTTTCTTT.

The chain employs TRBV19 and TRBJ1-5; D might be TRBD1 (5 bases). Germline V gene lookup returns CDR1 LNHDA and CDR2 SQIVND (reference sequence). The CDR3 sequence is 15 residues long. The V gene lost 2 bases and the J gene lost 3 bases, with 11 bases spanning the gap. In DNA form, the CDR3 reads TGTGCCAGTAGTATACAGGGAAATCTCAATCAGCCCCAGCATTTT. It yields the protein CASSIQGNLNQPQHF.

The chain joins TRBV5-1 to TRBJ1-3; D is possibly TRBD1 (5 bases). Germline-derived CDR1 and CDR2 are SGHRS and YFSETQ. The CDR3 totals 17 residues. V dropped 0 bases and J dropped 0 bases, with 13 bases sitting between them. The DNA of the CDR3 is TGCGCCAGCAGCTTGGGCGGGACTCCCGGCTCTGGAAACACCATATATTTT. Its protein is CASSLGGTPGSGNTIYF.

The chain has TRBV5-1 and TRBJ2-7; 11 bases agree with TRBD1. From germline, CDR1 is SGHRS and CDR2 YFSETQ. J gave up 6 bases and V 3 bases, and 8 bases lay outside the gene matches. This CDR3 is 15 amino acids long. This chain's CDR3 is CASSWLGQGGREQYF. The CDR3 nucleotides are TGCGCCAGCAGCTGGCTGGGACAGGGGGGACGCGAGCAGTACTTC.

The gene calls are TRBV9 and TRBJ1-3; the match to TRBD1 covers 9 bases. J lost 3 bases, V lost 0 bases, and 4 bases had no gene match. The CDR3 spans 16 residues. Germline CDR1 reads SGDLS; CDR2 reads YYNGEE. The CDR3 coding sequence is TGTGCCAGCAGCGTAGGGGACAGGGTATATGGAAACACCATATATTTT. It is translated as CASSVGDRVYGNTIYF.

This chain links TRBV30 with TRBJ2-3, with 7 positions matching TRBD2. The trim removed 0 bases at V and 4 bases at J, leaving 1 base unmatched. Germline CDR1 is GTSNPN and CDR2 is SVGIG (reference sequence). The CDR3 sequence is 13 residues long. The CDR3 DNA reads TGTGCCTGGAGTGTGGGAGGGGCAGATACGCAGTATTTT. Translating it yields CAWSVGGADTQYF.

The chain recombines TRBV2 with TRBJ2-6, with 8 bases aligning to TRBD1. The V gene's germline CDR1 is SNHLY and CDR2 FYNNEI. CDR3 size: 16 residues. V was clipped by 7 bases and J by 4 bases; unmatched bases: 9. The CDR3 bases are TGTGCCAGCACGGGGGCCAGGGGGCCCGGGGCCAACGTCCTGACTTTC. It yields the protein CASTGARGPGANVLTF.

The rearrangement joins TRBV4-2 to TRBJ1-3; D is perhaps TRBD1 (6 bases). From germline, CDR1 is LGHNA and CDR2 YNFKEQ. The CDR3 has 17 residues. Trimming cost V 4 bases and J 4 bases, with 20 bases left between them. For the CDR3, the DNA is TGTGCCAGCAGCCCACACACAGGGTCTCCCGACGGAAACACCATATATTTT. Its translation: CASSPHTGSPDGNTIYF.

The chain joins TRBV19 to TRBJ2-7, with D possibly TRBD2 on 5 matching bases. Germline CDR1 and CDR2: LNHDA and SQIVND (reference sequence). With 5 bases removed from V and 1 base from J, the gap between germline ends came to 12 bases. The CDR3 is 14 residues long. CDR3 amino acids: CASSERGISYEQYF. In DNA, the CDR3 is TGTGCCAGTAGTGAGAGAGGGATTTCCTACGAGCAGTACTTC.

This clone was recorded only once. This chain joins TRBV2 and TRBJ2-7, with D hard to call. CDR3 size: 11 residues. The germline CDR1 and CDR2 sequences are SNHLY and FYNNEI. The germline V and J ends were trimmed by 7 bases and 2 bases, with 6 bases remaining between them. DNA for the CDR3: TGTGCCAGCATGCTACCCTACGAGCAGTACTTC. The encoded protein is CASMLPYEQYF.

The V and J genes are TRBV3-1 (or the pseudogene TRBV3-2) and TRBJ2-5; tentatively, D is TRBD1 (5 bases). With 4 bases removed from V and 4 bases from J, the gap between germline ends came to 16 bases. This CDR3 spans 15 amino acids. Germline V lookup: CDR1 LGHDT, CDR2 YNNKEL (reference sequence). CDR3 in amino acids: CASSRGPGIGETQYF. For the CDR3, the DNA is TGTGCCAGCAGCCGTGGGCCAGGGATAGGAGAGACCCAGTACTTC.

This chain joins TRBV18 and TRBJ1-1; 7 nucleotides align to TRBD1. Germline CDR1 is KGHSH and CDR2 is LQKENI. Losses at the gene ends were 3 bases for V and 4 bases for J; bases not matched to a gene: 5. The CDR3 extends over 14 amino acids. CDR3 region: CASSPDTGATEAFF. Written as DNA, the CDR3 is TGTGCCAGCTCACCGGATACAGGGGCCACTGAAGCTTTCTTT.

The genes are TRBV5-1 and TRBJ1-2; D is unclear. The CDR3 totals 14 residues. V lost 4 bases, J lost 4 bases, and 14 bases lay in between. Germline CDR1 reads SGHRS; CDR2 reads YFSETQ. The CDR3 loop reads CASSVTGDSYGYTF. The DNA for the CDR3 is TGCGCCAGCAGCGTAACCGGGGATAGCTATGGCTACACCTTC.